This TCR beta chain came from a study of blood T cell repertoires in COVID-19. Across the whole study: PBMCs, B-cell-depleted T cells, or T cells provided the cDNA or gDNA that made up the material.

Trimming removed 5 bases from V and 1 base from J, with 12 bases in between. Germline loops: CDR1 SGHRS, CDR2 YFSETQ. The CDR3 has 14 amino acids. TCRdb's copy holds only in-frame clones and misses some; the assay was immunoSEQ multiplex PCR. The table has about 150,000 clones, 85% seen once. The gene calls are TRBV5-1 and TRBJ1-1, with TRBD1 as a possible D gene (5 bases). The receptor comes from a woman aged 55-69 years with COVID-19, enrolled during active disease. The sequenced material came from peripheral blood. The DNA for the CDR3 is TGCGCCAGCAGGCGGGACGGCCAGAACACTGAAGCTTTCTTT. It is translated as CASRRDGQNTEAFF.